This T cell receptor (beta chain) was retrieved from a study of graft-versus-host responses after intestinal transplantation. Overall study context: Each of the recipients got a multivisceral, liver-intestinal, or isolated intestinal transplant.

The table came from immunoSEQ multiplex PCR; TCRdb's copy has only in-frame clones and leaves some out. Altogether tens of thousands of clones are present, 70% to 90% being singletons, with the ten largest covering 0.5% to 0.65%. The CDR3 sequence is 17 residues long. From germline, CDR1 is SGHTA and CDR2 FQGNSA. V gave up 4 bases and J gave up 8 bases; unmatched junction bases: 14. With regard to this clone: The antigen is undetermined.

General study findings and limits: Early post-transplant HvG declines showed an association with peak circulating GvH clone levels. GvH clones were identified in recipient marrow, with some first appearing in ileum or blood. Individuals carrying graft-donor T cell macrochimerism showed high graft-versus-host to host-versus-graft clonal ratios in allografts.

The rearrangement links TRBV7-2 to TRBJ2-1; 10 bases line up with TRBD1. Sequenced material: unstimulated CD4+ T cells sorted from spleen or lymph node cells, taken before transplant. The receptor comes from a human donor who was the organ donor for an intestinal transplant. Here the CDR3 reads CASSSVPRTGGRDEQFF. CDR3 DNA sequence: TGTGCCAGCAGCTCGGTCCCGAGGACAGGGGGTAGGGATGAGCAGTTCTTC.